The clone carrying this TCR beta chain has a count of ten or more. This sample is drawn from a study of neurological immune-mediated disorders. The length of the CDR3 is 14 residues. CDR1 and CDR2 (germline): MNHEY, SMNVEV (reference sequence). V gave up 6 bases and J gave up 0 bases, with 11 bases separating them. Time point denoted: longitudinal time-point 3. TCRdb reprocessed the 5' RACE reads with MiXCR, giving one entry per CDR3 protein. The data show approximately 85,000 distinct CDR3 sequences, under 4.5% seen once. J is TRBJ1-1 and V is TRBV27; unclear D gene. The source is an older woman with multiple sclerosis. Sequenced input: PBMCs. For the CDR3, the DNA is TGTGCCAGCAGAGCAGTGCTCATGAACACTGAAGCTTTCTTT. Protein sequence: CASRAVLMNTEAFF.